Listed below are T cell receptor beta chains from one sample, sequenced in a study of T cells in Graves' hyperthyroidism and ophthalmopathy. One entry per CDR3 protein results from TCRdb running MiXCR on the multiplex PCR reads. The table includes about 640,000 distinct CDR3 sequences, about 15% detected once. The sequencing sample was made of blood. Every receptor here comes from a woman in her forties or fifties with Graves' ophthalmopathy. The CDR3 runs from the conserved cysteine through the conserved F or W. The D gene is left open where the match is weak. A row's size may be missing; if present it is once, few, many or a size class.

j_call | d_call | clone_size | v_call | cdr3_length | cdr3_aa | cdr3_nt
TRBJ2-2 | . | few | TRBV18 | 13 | CASSPARTGELFF | TGTGCCAGCTCACCCGCGAGGACCGGGGAGCTGTTTTTT
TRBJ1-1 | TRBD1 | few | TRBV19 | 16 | CASRTGDRALNTEAFF | TGTGCCAGTAGGACCGGGGACAGGGCCCTGAACACTGAAGCTTTCTTT
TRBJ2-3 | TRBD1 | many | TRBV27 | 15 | CASSGQGAPEDTQYF | TGTGCCAGCAGTGGACAGGGGGCGCCCGAAGATACGCAGTATTTT
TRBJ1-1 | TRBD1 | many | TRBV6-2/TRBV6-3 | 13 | CASGTGRSTEAFF | TGTGCCAGCGGGACAGGGCGTAGCACTGAAGCTTTCTTT
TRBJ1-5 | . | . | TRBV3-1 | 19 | CASSQASKGPEGSNQPQHF | TGTGCCAGCAGCCAAGCTTCGAAGGGACCAGAGGGTTCCAATCAGCCCCAGCATTTT
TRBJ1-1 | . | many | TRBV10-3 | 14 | CAISESRGNTEAFF | TGTGCCATCAGTGAGTCGAGGGGGAACACTGAAGCTTTCTTT
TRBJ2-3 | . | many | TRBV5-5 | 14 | CASSFGTSPDTQYF | TGTGCCAGCAGCTTTGGGACCTCCCCAGATACGCAGTATTTT
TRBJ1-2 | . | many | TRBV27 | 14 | CASSLSGDRYGYTF | TGTGCCAGCAGTTTATCGGGGGACCGCTATGGCTACACCTTC
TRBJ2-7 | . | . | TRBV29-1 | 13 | CSVGVSGYYEQYF | TGCAGCGTTGGGGTTAGCGGCTACTACGAGCAGTACTTC
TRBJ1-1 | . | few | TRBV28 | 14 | CASTTWGRNTEAFF | TGTGCCAGTACTACCTGGGGAAGGAACACTGAAGCTTTCTTT
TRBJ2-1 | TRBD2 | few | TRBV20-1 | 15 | CSARDLFAGADEQFF | TGCAGTGCTAGAGATCTCTTCGCGGGAGCGGATGAGCAGTTCTTC
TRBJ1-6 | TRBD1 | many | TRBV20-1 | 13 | CSAPGQVPAPLHF | TGCAGTGCACCCGGACAGGTTCCGGCACCCCTCCACTTT
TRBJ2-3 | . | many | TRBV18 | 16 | CASSPSPERSTDTQYF | TGTGCCAGCTCACCGTCTCCGGAACGCAGCACAGATACGCAGTATTTT
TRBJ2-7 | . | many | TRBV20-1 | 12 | CSARDRGYEQYF | TGCAGTGCTAGAGATCGGGGCTACGAGCAGTACTTC